Listed below are T cell receptor beta chains from one sample, sequenced in a study of CD8+CD57+ T cells in acquired aplastic anemia. One entry per CDR3 protein, called by TCRdb with MiXCR from the reads. The sample consists of 100,000 to 150,000 distinct CDR3 sequences, over 30% of them appearing once. The specimen sequenced was sorted CD4+, CD8+, or CD8+CD57+ T cells (not recorded which) from PBMCs. These TCRs come from a human donor with aplastic anemia. Each CDR3 is given with its conserved first and last residue. A D gene is named only where the DNA matches it firmly. The size of a clone is reported for some rows only, either as once, few or many, or as a class for expanded clones.

cdr3_length j_call clone_size d_call v_call cdr3_nt cdr3_aa
15 TRBJ1-2 many NA TRBV29-1 TGCAGCGTTATAGGAGGGGCCGCCCCCACTATGGGCTACACCTTC CSVIGGAAPTMGYTF
16 TRBJ2-5 many NA TRBV20-1 TGCAGTGCTAGTGACCCGGAGGGGTGGTTCCAAGAGACCCAGTACTTC CSASDPEGWFQETQYF
14 TRBJ1-6 NA NA TRBV19 TGTGCCAGTAGTATCAGGGACCCAAATTCACCCCTCCACTTT CASSIRDPNSPLHF
13 TRBJ2-2 many NA TRBV7-3 TGTGCCAGCAGCTTAACAGACAGAGGGGAGCTGTTTTTT CASSLTDRGELFF
13 TRBJ1-5 many NA TRBV7-8 TGTGCCAGCAGCTTTGAAAGGGTGCAGCCCCAGCATTTT CASSFERVQPQHF
14 TRBJ2-3 NA TRBD2 TRBV10-3 TGTGCCACCCGGACTAGCGGGGGGGAGGATACGCAGTATTTT CATRTSGGEDTQYF
15 TRBJ1-1 NA NA TRBV10-2 TGCGCCAGCAGTGAACGGGGGGCACTGAACACTGAAGCTTTCTTT CASSERGALNTEAFF
14 TRBJ1-2 NA TRBD1 TRBV19 TGTGCCAGTAGTCAACGGACAGGGGGCTATGGCTACACCTTC CASSQRTGGYGYTF
13 TRBJ1-2 many NA TRBV3-1 TGTGCCAGCAGCCCGAGGAGGGACGCGAAGGGCACCTTC CASSPRRDAKGTF
16 TRBJ1-3 once NA TRBV6-2/TRBV6-3 TGTGCCAGCAGTTACGGGGAGGTTTCCTCTGGAAACACCATATATTTT CASSYGEVSSGNTIYF
14 TRBJ1-1 NA NA TRBV9 TGTGCCAGCAGCGTAGAAGGGAGGGCCCCTGAAGCTTTCTTT CASSVEGRAPEAFF
14 TRBJ1-3 NA NA TRBV3-1 TGTGCCGGCAGCTACTACAGTGAGGGAAACACCATATATTTT CAGSYYSEGNTIYF
15 TRBJ2-2 NA NA TRBV14 TGTACCAGTAGTATAGGAAGCAGAATCACCGGGGAGCTGGTTTTT CTSSIGSRITGELVF
13 TRBJ1-3 NA TRBD1 TRBV20-1 TGCAGTGCTAGAAGGCAGGGGGAGGACACCATATATTTT CSARRQGEDTIYF
10 TRBJ1-1 many NA TRBV19 TGTGCCAGTAGTAGGGGCGAAGCTTTCTTT CASSRGEAFF
14 TRBJ2-5 many NA TRBV5-4 TGTGCCAGCAGCAAGGGGACCGCACAAGAGACCCAGTACTTC CASSKGTAQETQYF
12 TRBJ2-1 NA NA TRBV15 TGTGCCACCAGCAGCGGAGCTAATGAGCAGTTCTTC CATSSGANEQFF
13 TRBJ2-3 NA NA TRBV19 TGTGCCAGTAAAGGGACCTACACAGATACGCAGTATTTT CASKGTYTDTQYF
15 TRBJ1-2 many TRBD1 TRBV5-5 TGTGCCAGCAGCTTGCGGCGGACAGGCAGCTATGGCTACACCTTC CASSLRRTGSYGYTF
13 TRBJ1-5 NA NA TRBV29-1 TGCAGCGTGACAACAGGCCCCAATCAGCCCCAGCATTTT CSVTTGPNQPQHF